The rows below give T cell receptor beta chains drawn from one sample of a study of cytomegalovirus exposure and HLA in healthy donors. Sequencing was performed with immunoSEQ multiplex PCR; in TCRdb, only in-frame clones are kept and a portion is missing. The sample shows over 200,000 clones, over 80% of them seen only once. Sequenced input: PBMCs. These receptors were obtained from a man aged 35 to 55 in good health and CMV-seropositive. CDR3s include the opening cysteine and the closing phenylalanine or tryptophan. The D gene is left open where the match is weak. Clone size is stated in some rows and not others, as once, few, many or a class when expanded.

>-|few|TRBJ2-3|13|TRBV6-4
CASSGLSGDTQYF
TGTGCCAGCAGTGGCCTGAGTGGAGATACGCAGTATTTT
>TRBD1|-|TRBJ2-5|14|TRBV5-1
CASSLRQGGETQYF
TGCGCCAGCAGCTTGCGACAGGGTGGGGAGACCCAGTACTTC
>-|few|TRBJ2-6|16|TRBV5-1
CASSDGGQSGANVLTF
TGCGCCAGCAGCGACGGCGGACAGTCTGGGGCCAACGTCCTGACTTTC
>TRBD2|few|TRBJ2-3|17|TRBV5-3
CARSLLPSGPVTDTQYF
TGTGCCAGAAGCTTGTTGCCTAGCGGGCCTGTGACAGATACGCAGTATTTT
>TRBD2|once|TRBJ2-7|17|TRBV10-3
CAISESIGSGRGYEQYF
TGTGCCATCAGTGAGTCGATAGGTAGCGGGCGAGGCTACGAGCAGTACTTC
>TRBD1|few|TRBJ1-4|16|TRBV28
CASSLWGQGINEKLFF
TGTGCCAGCAGTTTATGGGGACAGGGGATTAATGAAAAACTGTTTTTT
>-|-|TRBJ1-2|12|TRBV6-1
CASSDFRGGHTF
TGTGCCAGCAGTGATTTCCGGGGTGGCCACACCTTC
>-|-|TRBJ2-7|12|TRBV7-9
CASSLEQGEQYF
TGTGCCAGCAGCTTAGAACAGGGCGAGCAGTACTTC
>-|-|TRBJ2-3|13|TRBV29-1
CSVARGNTDTQYF
TGCAGCGTCGCTCGGGGGAACACAGATACGCAGTATTTT
>TRBD1|once|TRBJ1-1|14|TRBV14
CASSQWTGNTEAFF
TGTGCCAGCAGCCAATGGACAGGAAACACTGAAGCTTTCTTT
>TRBD1|-|TRBJ2-5|13|TRBV5-6
CASSWTGEETQYF
TGTGCCAGCAGCTGGACAGGGGAAGAGACCCAGTACTTC
>TRBD2|-|TRBJ2-1|14|TRBV30
CAWSWAGGPGEQFF
TGTGCCTGGAGCTGGGCGGGAGGGCCGGGGGAGCAGTTCTTC
>-|-|TRBJ2-7|16|TRBV9
CASSEGVGGGQDEQYF
TGTGCCAGCAGCGAGGGGGTCGGGGGCGGACAGGACGAGCAGTACTTC
>TRBD2|-|TRBJ2-1|15|TRBV19
CASSIWTSADNEQFF
TGTGCCAGTAGTATCTGGACTAGCGCCGACAATGAGCAGTTCTTC
>TRBD1|-|TRBJ1-4|16|TRBV5-8
CASSLLSGGSNEKLFF
TGTGCCAGCAGCTTACTGTCAGGGGGTAGTAATGAAAAACTGTTTTTT
>-|few|TRBJ2-1|17|TRBV7-9
CASSPGTGLDIYNEQFF
TGTGCCAGCAGCCCTGGAACGGGACTGGACATCTACAATGAGCAGTTCTTC
>-|-|TRBJ2-4|15|TRBV29-1
CSVADPGYAKNIQYF
TGCAGCGTTGCCGACCCGGGTTATGCCAAAAACATTCAGTACTTC
>-|-|TRBJ1-5|13|TRBV30
CAWSVGAWGPQHF
TGTGCCTGGAGTGTGGGAGCCTGGGGGCCCCAGCATTTT
>TRBD2|-|TRBJ2-1|15|TRBV5-4
CASSWATSGSDEQFF
TGTGCCAGCAGCTGGGCGACTAGCGGGAGTGATGAGCAGTTCTTC
>TRBD2|-|TRBJ2-3|16|TRBV5-4
CASSFNSGRSGDTQYF
TGTGCCAGCAGCTTTAACAGCGGGAGGAGTGGAGATACGCAGTATTTT
>-|once|TRBJ2-7|13|TRBV4-1
CASSWDLYYEQYF
TGCGCCAGCAGCTGGGACTTGTACTACGAGCAGTACTTC
>-|-|TRBJ1-2|17|TRBV5-1
CASSPSVGGIEGYGYTF
TGCGCCAGCAGCCCCAGTGTAGGAGGGATCGAGGGGTATGGCTACACCTTC
>-|-|TRBJ2-2|13|TRBV18
CASSPLQDGELFF
TGTGCCAGCTCACCACTTCAGGACGGGGAGCTGTTTTTT
>-|-|TRBJ1-1|15|TRBV2
CASSESLGRGTEAFF
TGTGCCAGCAGCGAGTCGTTGGGGCGCGGCACTGAAGCTTTCTTT